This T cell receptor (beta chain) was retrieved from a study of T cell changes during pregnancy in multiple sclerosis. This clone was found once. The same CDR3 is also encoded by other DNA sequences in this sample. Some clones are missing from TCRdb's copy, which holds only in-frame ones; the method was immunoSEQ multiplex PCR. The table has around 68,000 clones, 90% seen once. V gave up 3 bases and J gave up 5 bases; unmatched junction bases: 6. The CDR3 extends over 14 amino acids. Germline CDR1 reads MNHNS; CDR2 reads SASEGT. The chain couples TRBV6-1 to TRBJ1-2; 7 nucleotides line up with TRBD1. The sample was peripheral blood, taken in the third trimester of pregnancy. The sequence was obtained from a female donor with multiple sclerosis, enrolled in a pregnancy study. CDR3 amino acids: CASSEEGAGYGYTF. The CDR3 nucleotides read TGTGCCAGCAGTGAGGAGGGGGCGGGGTATGGCTACACCTTC.